The 27 T cell receptor beta chains listed next were all sequenced from one sample in a study of T cell repertoires in cytomegalovirus infection. Their recognized antigens are unknown. TCRdb called the reads again in MiXCR, with one record for every CDR3 protein. The table includes tens of thousands of distinct CDR3 sequences, 15% to 25% detected once. The sequencing here drew on CD8+ T cells from cultured PBMCs, taken from culture after CMV antigen stimulation. The receptors here all came from a human donor in good health (CMV status not recorded). Some clones in this sample may be carry-over from other donors' samples.

In this sample, this clonotype turned up a few times. The chain uses TRBV3-1 and TRBJ2-5, with 7 bases that match TRBD2. The CDR3 runs to 15 residues. Per germline, CDR1 LGHDT and CDR2 YNNKEL (reference sequence). V lost 4 bases and J lost 4; bases outside the gene matches: 9. DNA of the CDR3: TGTGCCAGCAGCCTTAACCCGGGAGGCGGAGAGACCCAGTACTTC. Translation gives CASSLNPGGGETQYF.

The table lists this clonotype with many counts. The chain recombines TRBV24-1 with TRBJ1-2; a possible D gene is TRBD1 (5 bases). The germline V gene encodes CDR1 KGHDR and CDR2 SFDVKD. V was pared by 4 bases and J by 6 bases, with 8 bases between. The CDR3 extends over 12 amino acids. Here the CDR3 DNA reads TGTGCCACCAGTGAGGCAGGGCATGGCTACACCTTC. This codes for CATSEAGHGYTF.

The rearrangement joins TRBV15 to TRBJ2-7; D not resolved. Per germline, CDR1 LNHNV and CDR2 YYDKDF (reference sequence). Trimming removed 1 base from V and 0 bases from J, with 7 bases in between. The CDR3 spans 14 residues. The CDR3 nucleotides read TGTGCCACCAGCAGAGGCCCCAGCTCCTACGAGCAGTACTTC. Translation gives CATSRGPSSYEQYF.

This clonotype was recorded at least ten times. The chain employs TRBV4-2 and TRBJ2-5; 10 bases align to TRBD2. The CDR3 length is 14 residues. Germline V lookup: CDR1 LGHNA, CDR2 YNFKEQ. V lost 5 bases to trimming and J lost 5 bases; unmatched junction nucleotides: 5. The chain's CDR3 is CASSILAGTETQYF. In DNA form, the CDR3 reads TGTGCCAGCAGCATACTAGCGGGGACTGAGACCCAGTACTTC.

This clonotype was counted many times. The rearrangement uses TRBV5-1 and TRBJ2-3, with D perhaps given as TRBD1 or TRBD2 (5 bases each). This CDR3 contains 15 residues. Germline assignment: CDR1 SGHRS and CDR2 YFSETQ. V shed 4 bases and J shed 4 bases, with 16 bases lying between them. The CDR3 spells CASSPGTRGADTQYF. In DNA form, the CDR3 reads TGCGCCAGCAGCCCTGGCACGAGGGGCGCAGATACGCAGTATTTT.

The DNA for the CDR3 is TGTGCCTGGGACAGGGGGTCTACCTACGAGCAGTACTTC. Residues: CAWDRGSTYEQYF. The genes are TRBV30 and TRBJ2-7, with 9 positions matching TRBD1. The V gene's germline CDR1 is GTSNPN and CDR2 SVGIG (reference sequence). The V gene end was trimmed by 5 bases and the J gene end by 2 bases; junction bases not matched to a gene: 4. The CDR3 extends over 13 amino acids.

The table lists this clonotype with a few counts. The rearrangement links TRBV28 to TRBJ2-2; D gene ambiguous. The CDR3 length is 13 residues. The germline V gene encodes CDR1 MDHEN and CDR2 SYDVKM. The germline V and J ends were trimmed by 5 bases and 6 bases, with 10 bases remaining between them. The chain's CDR3 is CASSVNFPGELFF. Here the CDR3 DNA reads TGTGCCAGCAGTGTTAATTTCCCCGGGGAGCTGTTTTTT.

A note on this clonotype: Possible read error: a much larger clone is one base away. The chain uses TRBV12-3 or TRBV12-4 and TRBJ2-7; D is uncertain. There are 11 residues in the CDR3. DNA of the CDR3: TGTGCCAGCAGTCCCTCCTACGAGCAGTGCTTC. Translation: CASSPSYEQCF.

V usage is TRBV9 and J usage is TRBJ1-4; TRBD1 might be the D (5 bases). Germline V gene sequence: CDR1 SGDLS, CDR2 YYNGEE. V shed 0 bases and J shed 6 bases, with 15 bases lying between them. The length of the CDR3 is 16 residues. The CDR3 nucleotides are TGTGCCAGCAGCGTAGCCGGGGATGAGACAGATGAAAAACTGTTTTTT. Translation gives CASSVAGDETDEKLFF.

About this clonotype itself: This may be a read error: a much more frequent sequence differs by one nucleotide. The chain carries TRBV6-6 and TRBJ2-7, with no clear D. Germline V gene lookup returns CDR1 MNHNY and CDR2 SVGAGI (reference sequence). The CDR3 is 13 residues long. Trimming cost V 7 bases and J 2 bases, with 12 bases left between them. The CDR3 nucleotides read TGTGCCAGCAATCCAGTCGGTCCCTACGAGCAGTACTTC. Amino acids: CASNPVGPYEQYF.

The gene calls are TRBV27 and TRBJ1-1; D is perhaps TRBD1 (5 bases). The ends were cut back, 3 bases at V and 8 bases at J, with 10 bases in the middle. Germline V gene sequence: CDR1 MNHEY, CDR2 SMNVEV (reference sequence). The CDR3 length is 12 residues. CDR3 in DNA: TGTGCCAGCAGTTTGACCCGGGGGGAAGCTTTCTTT. It is translated as CASSLTRGEAFF.

Worth noting for this clonotype: Sequence at one end of the junction differs from germline and may be a read error. The chain joins TRBV24-1 to TRBJ1-1; the D gene is possibly TRBD1 (5 bases). The germline V gene has CDR1 KGHDR and CDR2 SFDVKD. This CDR3 contains 13 residues. CDR3 DNA sequence: TGTACCACCAGTGATGACTTGGACACAGAAGCTTTCTTT. It translates to CTTSDDLDTEAFF.

This clonotype was seen more than once but under ten times. This chain connects TRBV2 to TRBJ2-3; 10 bases are shared with TRBD2. Germline V gene lookup returns CDR1 SNHLY and CDR2 FYNNEI. V shed 6 bases, J shed 4 bases, and the junction held 4 bases outside the gene matches. This CDR3 contains 14 residues. CDR3 residues: CASRSGGAADTQYF. Here the CDR3 DNA reads TGTGCCAGCAGAAGCGGGGGGGCCGCAGATACGCAGTATTTT.

The table lists this clonotype with many counts. This chain uses TRBV6-5 with TRBJ2-1; 8 nucleotides match TRBD2. J gave up 7 bases and V 0 bases, and 8 bases lay outside the gene matches. The length of the CDR3 is 16 residues. CDR1 and CDR2 from the germline V gene are MNHEY and SVGAGI. CDR3 bases: TGTGCCAGCAGTTACTCGTCAAGCGGGAGTAGGAATGAGCAGTTCTTC. It is translated as CASSYSSSGSRNEQFF.

The J gene is TRBJ1-2, the V gene TRBV12-3 or TRBV12-4; D gene unclear. V was trimmed by 3 bases and J by 6 bases, leaving 11 bases between them. The CDR3 covers 13 residues. The CDR3 here is CASSFQPLHGYTF. The CDR3 DNA is TGTGCCAGCAGTTTCCAGCCTCTACATGGCTACACCTTC.

This clonotype has more than one count but fewer than ten. The rearrangement links TRBV19 to TRBJ1-6; 8 bases are shared with TRBD1. The V gene end was trimmed by 5 bases and the J gene end by 10 bases; junction bases not matched to a gene: 10. The CDR3 runs 15 residues. CDR1 LNHDA and CDR2 SQIVND come from the germline V gene (reference sequence). Here the CDR3 reads CASSPPGQGASPLHF. As DNA, the CDR3 is TGTGCCAGTAGTCCCCCCGGACAGGGAGCGTCACCCCTCCACTTT.

The genes are TRBV28 and TRBJ2-1, with 9 bases identical to TRBD1. J was trimmed by 2 bases and V by 1 base; bases with no gene match: 3. The CDR3 runs 16 residues. Germline loops: CDR1 MDHEN, CDR2 SYDVKM. The DNA of the CDR3 is TGTGCCAGCAGTTTATCACAGGGGGCACCCTACAATGAGCAGTTCTTC. Residues: CASSLSQGAPYNEQFF.

The chain recombines TRBV6-8 with TRBJ2-7; D is unclear. V was pared by 2 bases and J by 4 bases, with 6 bases between. Germline V lookup: CDR1 MNHGY, CDR2 SAAAGT. The CDR3 extends over 12 amino acids. CDR3 amino acids: CASSYGEYEQYF. The DNA for the CDR3 is TGTGCCAGCAGTTACGGGGAATACGAGCAGTACTTC.

This clonotype was counted a few times. The V gene is TRBV11-1, the J gene TRBJ1-6, with D unresolved. V lost 2 bases and J lost 6, with 8 bases in between. The CDR3 length is 14 residues. Germline lookup yields CDR1 SGHAT and CDR2 FQDESV (reference sequence). The CDR3 coding sequence is TGTGCCAGCAGCTTATGGGAGCCTAATTCACCCCTCCACTTT. It translates to CASSLWEPNSPLHF.

As to this clonotype: A read error may be the cause here, since a much bigger clone is one base away. This sequence joins TRBV12-3 or TRBV12-4 and TRBJ1-5, with 7 bases identical to TRBD1. The CDR3 totals 15 residues. The CDR3 sequence is CASSLRDSSNQPRHF. For the CDR3, the DNA is TGTGCCAGCAGTTTGAGGGACAGCAGCAATCAGCCCCGGCATTTT.

In this sample, this clonotype turned up many times. The rearrangement links TRBV10-3 to TRBJ1-4; TRBD1 matches 11 bases. With 4 bases clipped from V and 1 base from J, the junction kept 2 bases outside the gene matches. The germline gives CDR1 ENHRY, CDR2 SYGVKD. This CDR3 contains 16 residues. CDR3 loop: CAISAGTGGTNEKLFF. The CDR3 coding sequence is TGTGCCATCAGTGCCGGGACAGGGGGAACTAATGAAAAACTGTTTTTT.

On this clonotype itself: This may be a read error: a much more frequent sequence differs by one nucleotide. The rearrangement uses TRBV4-1 and TRBJ2-7, with D perhaps matching TRBD1 (6 bases). V was pared by 0 bases and J by 1 base, with 19 bases between. Germline V gene sequence: CDR1 MGHRA, CDR2 YSYEKL. The CDR3 covers 18 residues. Here the CDR3 reads CASSQDSSLVGQSYEQYF. CDR3 DNA: TGCGCCAGCAGCCAAGACTCCAGCCTAGTGGGACAATCCTACGAGCAGTACTTC.

This chain connects TRBV28 to TRBJ1-5; TRBD1 matches at 7 bases. The germline gives CDR1 MDHEN, CDR2 SYDVKM. J lost 7 bases, V lost 5 bases, and 8 bases had no gene match. There are 14 residues in the CDR3. The CDR3 DNA sequence: TGTGCCAGCAGTATCACAACAGGGGTCCAGCCCCAGCATTTT. It encodes CASSITTGVQPQHF.

This clonotype was observed a few times. The CDR3 DNA reads as TGCGCCAGCAGCCAAGAAGAGGGGACAGGGAACACTGAAGCTTTCTTT. Translated: CASSQEEGTGNTEAFF. This sequence joins TRBV4-3 and TRBJ1-1; 8 nucleotides line up with TRBD1. The V gene end was trimmed by 0 bases and the J gene end by 1 base; junction bases not matched to a gene: 4. Looked up from germline, CDR1 is LGHNA and CDR2 is YSLEER. The CDR3 is made up of 16 amino acids.

This clonotype has at least ten counts. CDR3 nucleotides: TGTGCCAGCAGTTTAACCCTAGCGGGAGGGAGGAACACCGGGGAGCTGTTTTTT. Translating gives CASSLTLAGGRNTGELFF. This rearrangement joins TRBV12-3 or TRBV12-4 to TRBJ2-2, with 12 bases identical to TRBD2. J gave up 1 base and V 2 bases, and 5 bases lay outside the gene matches. CDR3 length: 18 residues.

This clonotype showed up just a few times. V usage is TRBV20-1 and J usage is TRBJ2-7; 7 bases map to TRBD2. Per the germline V gene, CDR1 is DFQATT and CDR2 is SNEGSKA (reference sequence). CDR3 length equals 13 residues. V was pared by 5 bases and J by 3 bases, with 7 bases of the junction left unmatched. CDR3 protein: CSACRGENYEQYF. In DNA, the CDR3 is TGCAGTGCTTGCCGGGGGGAAAACTACGAGCAGTACTTC.

Only a few counts were recorded for this clonotype. The chain joins TRBV7-9 to TRBJ2-5, with D perhaps TRBD1 (5 bases). Germline CDR1 reads SEHNR; CDR2 reads FQNEAQ (reference sequence). Trimming cost V 2 bases and J 1 base, with 17 bases left between them. This CDR3 is built from 17 residues. The CDR3 loop reads CASSLNRLGASQETQYF. In nucleotides, the CDR3 is TGTGCCAGCAGCTTAAACAGATTAGGGGCATCCCAAGAGACCCAGTACTTC.